This T cell receptor (beta chain) is from a study of T cell clones after liver transplantation (dated by TCRdb to between 2019 and 2020). A note on the overall study: The samples were obtained from ITN030ST, a randomized trial that attempted immunosuppression withdrawal within 2 years after liver transplantation. After a pre-transplant mixed lymphocyte reaction, TCRbeta sequencing was used to pinpoint donor-reactive T cell clones, which were subsequently tracked in post-transplant blood. As an antigen-independent comparator for donor-reactive sequences, third party-reactive TCRbeta sequences were also identified from pre-transplant MLRs. Three of the eight recipients were HCV-positive; the others were transplanted for non-autoimmune, non-viral indications. The subjects received no induction therapy and were kept on standard immunosuppression until randomization at 12-24 months post-transplant. Tolerance was defined as complete immunosuppression withdrawal for at least one year with no rise in liver enzymes beyond twice the upper limit of normal. Blood samples were collected pre-transplant, pre-randomization before withdrawal, and post-randomization after either full withdrawal or failed withdrawal. The study cohort included 8 liver transplant recipients, of whom 3 were classified as tolerant and 5 as non-tolerant.

High-throughput TCRbeta CDR3 sequencing of frozen genomic DNA was performed by immunoSEQ, with PCR amplification, mapping, bias correction and internal controls included. From the authors' description of their analysis: Productive rearrangements were kept, and unique TCRbeta sequences were defined by CDR3 nucleotide sequence plus V and J gene. For a sequence to be called donor-reactive, it needed a frequency of at least 0.01% and at least 5-fold expansion in CFSE-low cells compared with unstimulated pre-transplant cells. Minimum frequency thresholds were set for each subject on the basis of the unstimulated sample with the lowest template count, so that a detection power of at least 90% was ensured. Jensen-Shannon divergence between the top 1000 TCRbeta sequences post- versus pre-transplant served as the measure of repertoire turnover. Two-sided Fisher's exact tests were used to test for changes in the detection of donor-reactive sequences. This is the immuneACCESS table as TCRdb keeps it, with only in-frame sequences that have V and J called. A part of the clones is gone; compared with another copy, unresolved V genes explain less than half, and the rest is unexplained. The V and J calls and clone size come from that table; D and trimming were worked out from the DNA. Across this sample there are under 90,000 clones, with 80% seen only once. About 0.64% of the sample rests with the top ten.

General findings and caveats noted by the study authors: Low numbers of available donor cells limited the measurable donor-reactive repertoire in a couple of subjects. Because allograft tissue specimens were not available, migration of donor-reactive T cells into the graft, rather than deletion, may have occurred. The conclusions were considered preliminary, being limited by small, heterogeneous patient numbers and non-standardized post-transplant time points. A significant post-transplant decrease in circulating donor-reactive CD4 TCRbeta sequences was observed in most of the 8 subjects, irrespective of tolerance or HCV status. Once repertoire turnover was taken into account, donor-reactive detection showed a significant reduction for CD4 in 7 of 8 subjects and for CD8 in 8 of 8. Donor-reactive sequences declined more than third party-reactive ones, suggesting partial antigen-specific deletion unrelated to withdrawal success.

The cysteine opens and the phenylalanine closes a CDR3 of 17 amino acids. The sequence is cut down to CDR3 DNA, 51 bases in frame from base 1. Trimming removed 3 bases from V and 6 bases from J, leaving 21 bases between the germline ends. CDR1 and CDR2, looked up from the germline V gene (reference sequence), are MNHEY and SMNVEV. The time point label here, explained by the study, means: pre-transplant. Thawed unstimulated PBMCs were stained for CD3, CD4 and CD8 and FACS-sorted into CD3+CD4+ and CD3+CD8+ populations. All 8 studied subjects were randomized to withdrawal of immunosuppression. The Qiagen DNeasy Blood and Tissue Kit was used for isolation of genomic DNA. Remarks on this clone: Its antigen remains undetermined. No base quality values were provided; no much bigger clone lies one nucleotide off.

The receptor was isolated from a human donor who received a liver transplant. This receptor chain uses TRBV27 and TRBJ1-5; no D gene can be assigned with confidence. The sample consisted of CD4+ T cells from blood, taken before liver transplant. This receptor carries the CDR3 CASSLKLAGAGIQPQHF. In nucleotides, the sequence is TGTGCCAGCAGTTTGAAGCTTGCGGGTGCAGGAATTCAGCCCCAGCATTTT.